The entry that follows covers one TCR beta chain sequence. This sample was taken from a study of shared clonotypes between healthy human individuals. Study background: The donor pool was made up of two women and three men aged 18 to 49.

Trimming took off 1 base at V and 5 bases at J, with 10 bases between the two ends. This CDR3 spans 13 amino acids. Germline CDR1 reads SGHRS; CDR2 reads YFSETQ. Adult donors, all healthy and HIV-negative, had no recent acute infections or vaccinations. Here immunoSEQ multiplex PCR was the method, and the copy in TCRdb shows in-frame clones only, minus some. The sample carries roughly 500,000 clones, roughly 95% recorded once. The chain is built from TRBV5-1 and TRBJ2-7; D remains ambiguous. The sample consisted of naive CD4+ T cells sorted from blood. Specified subset: CD45RA+ positively selected. The source of this sequence is a woman in her twenties or thirties in good health. The CDR3, as DNA: TGCGCCAGCAGCTTGACGAGCAGAGACGAGCAGTACTTC. Its protein is CASSLTSRDEQYF.